One sample yielded the 32 T cell receptor beta chains listed below, sequenced in a study of Graves' ophthalmopathy and Graves' hyperthyroidism. The sequenced template was RNA, covering the TCR beta CDR3 region. RT-PCR with HTBI primers came first, then second-round multiplex PCR. A single record per CDR3 protein comes from TCRdb applying MiXCR to the multiplex PCR reads. The sample has 400,000 to 500,000 distinct CDR3 sequences; 20% to 25% are singletons. What was sequenced was peripheral blood. Source of these receptors: a woman under 30 with stable Graves' hyperthyroidism.

There are many counts of this clonotype. Possible read error: a much larger clone is one base away. The chain links TRBV20-1 to TRBJ1-1; unclear D gene. The CDR3 spans 12 residues. In germline, CDR1 is DFQATT, CDR2 SNEGSKA (reference sequence). The CDR3 bases are TGCAGTGCTGAGAAATTGAACACTGAAGCTTCCTTT. Translating gives CSAEKLNTEASF.

V usage is TRBV18 and J usage is TRBJ1-5; 10 nucleotides align to TRBD1. Losses at the gene ends were 3 bases for V and 1 base for J; bases not matched to a gene: 6. The CDR3 is 17 amino acids. Germline V gives CDR1 KGHSH, CDR2 LQKENI. DNA for the CDR3: TGTGCCAGCTCACCCCGGGACAGGGGTTTGAGCAATCAGCCCCAGCATTTT. It specifies CASSPRDRGLSNQPQHF.

The V call is TRBV25-1, the J call TRBJ2-7, with D perhaps assigned TRBD1 or TRBD2 (5 bases each). Germline V gene sequence: CDR1 MGHDK, CDR2 SYGVNS. This CDR3 is 14 amino acids long. V lost 1 base and J lost 2, with 9 bases in between. CDR3 sequence (DNA): TGTGCCAGCAGTGAATCTGGGGGAACCTACGAGCAGTACTTC. Its protein product is CASSESGGTYEQYF.

There are many counts of this clonotype. The gene calls are TRBV6-2 or TRBV6-3 and TRBJ1-6; no clear D. The length of the CDR3 is 11 residues. The germline CDR1 and CDR2 sequences are MNHEY and SVGEGT. Between the trimmed V and J ends, which lost 7 bases and 18 bases, there was a span of 16 bases. CDR3 nucleotide sequence: TGTGCCAGCACGTTAGGAGACACCTGCCACTTT. Translated, it gives CASTLGDTCHF.

This clonotype was recorded at least ten times. J is TRBJ1-6 and V is TRBV27; 9 nucleotides match TRBD1. Losses at the gene ends were 8 bases for V and 7 bases for J; bases not matched to a gene: 9. From germline, CDR1 is MNHEY and CDR2 SMNVEV (reference sequence). This CDR3 has 15 residues. DNA of the CDR3: TGTGCCAGCGGCAAACCTACAGGGGGCAATTCACCCCTCCACTTT. The encoded protein is CASGKPTGGNSPLHF.

At least ten counts were recorded for this clonotype. The CDR3 here is CASSFPGSDGYTF. The CDR3 DNA is TGCGCCAGCAGCTTCCCTGGGTCTGATGGCTACACCTTC. The chain has TRBV5-1 and TRBJ1-2; D gene unclear. CDR1 and CDR2 from the germline V gene are SGHRS and YFSETQ. CDR3 length: 13 residues. The germline V and J ends were trimmed by 2 bases and 6 bases, with 11 bases remaining between them.

Many counts were recorded for this clonotype. The genes are TRBV29-1 and TRBJ1-3; D is unclear. With 4 bases removed from V and 0 bases from J, the gap between germline ends came to 10 bases. The CDR3 runs to 14 residues. In germline, CDR1 is SQVTM, CDR2 ANQGSEA. DNA of the CDR3: TGCAGCGTTGCGGACGGCTCCTCTGGAAACACCATATATTTT. Amino acids: CSVADGSSGNTIYF.

This clonotype has a count of ten or more. The rearrangement joins TRBV12-3 or TRBV12-4 to TRBJ2-6; TRBD1 or TRBD2 may be the D gene (5 bases each). V was trimmed by 5 bases and J by 3 bases, leaving 11 bases between them. CDR3 length: 15 amino acids. The CDR3 reads CASSLTGLGANVLTF. The CDR3 DNA reads as TGTGCCAGCAGTCTAACAGGACTTGGGGCCAACGTCCTGACTTTC.

The J gene is TRBJ2-7, the V gene TRBV28; perhaps TRBD1 as D (5 bases). The CDR3 covers 15 residues. CDR1 is MDHEN and CDR2 is SYDVKM in the germline V gene. V was cut by 3 bases and J by 3 bases, with 15 bases left in between. The CDR3 coding sequence is TGTGCCAGCAGTTTGCAAAGGGGCACTATCTACGAGCAGTACTTC. Translation: CASSLQRGTIYEQYF.

This clonotype occurred many times. The chain recombines TRBV20-1 with TRBJ1-5; no clear D gene. Looked up from germline, CDR1 is DFQATT and CDR2 is SNEGSKA (reference sequence). Trimming stripped 2 bases from V and 5 bases from J, with 10 bases between. This CDR3 contains 13 residues. The CDR3 nucleotides read TGCAGTGCTAGACTAGGGAGGGATCAGCCCCAGCATTTT. Its translation: CSARLGRDQPQHF.

Many counts were recorded for this clonotype. The chain joins TRBV5-1 to TRBJ2-7; D gene ambiguous. In germline, CDR1 is SGHRS, CDR2 YFSETQ. The CDR3 contains 11 residues. V was shortened by 0 bases and J by 5 bases, with 3 bases between the two germline ends. For the CDR3, the DNA is TGCGCCAGCAGCTTGGCGGACGAGCAGTACTTC. Protein sequence: CASSLADEQYF.

The sample holds many counts of this clonotype. The chain joins TRBV14 to TRBJ2-6; no reliable D call. The CDR3 has 15 amino acids. Per the germline V gene, CDR1 is SGHDN and CDR2 is FVKESK. V lost 0 bases to trimming and J lost 0 bases, with 3 bases between them. As DNA, the CDR3 is TGTGCCAGCAGCCAAGACAGCTCTGGGGCCAACGTCCTGACTTTC. The encoded protein is CASSQDSSGANVLTF.

Many counts were recorded for this clonotype. DNA for the CDR3: TGCGCCAGCAGCCAAGCGTTTAGCAGATACGAGCAGTACTTC. This translates into CASSQAFSRYEQYF. This sequence joins TRBV4-1 and TRBJ2-7; D is unresolved. Deletions cut 1 base from V and 4 bases from J, with 11 bases between. In germline, CDR1 is MGHRA, CDR2 YSYEKL. The CDR3 runs to 14 residues.

This clonotype was seen repeatedly, ten times or more. The chain carries TRBV2 and TRBJ1-5, with D possibly TRBD1 on 6 matching bases. The CDR3 has 15 amino acids. V lost 7 bases and J lost 6, with 19 bases in between. From germline, CDR1 is SNHLY and CDR2 FYNNEI. DNA for the CDR3: TGTGCCAGCACCGATAGCAGGACAGCCGGTCAGCCCCAGCATTTT. Its translation is CASTDSRTAGQPQHF.

Many counts were recorded for this clonotype. The genes are TRBV6-1 and TRBJ2-7; the match to TRBD1 covers 9 bases. Germline trimming cut 0 bases from V and 7 bases from J; bases unmatched to any gene: 10. The CDR3 is 16 residues long. The germline CDR1 and CDR2 sequences are MNHNS and SASEGT. The CDR3 region has the DNA TGTGCCAGCAGTGAAGCGCCGGGACAGGGTTTGGAAGAGCAGTACTTC. Its protein is CASSEAPGQGLEEQYF.

Many counts were recorded for this clonotype. The chain combines TRBV5-1 with TRBJ1-5; D is undetermined. CDR1 SGHRS and CDR2 YFSETQ come from the germline V gene. The CDR3 is made up of 14 amino acids. V was trimmed by 4 bases and J by 0 bases, leaving 8 bases between them. The CDR3 sequence is CASSRDYSNQPQHF. In DNA form, the CDR3 reads TGCGCCAGCAGCCGCGATTATAGCAATCAGCCCCAGCATTTT. Using reference TRBV5-1 and TRBJ1-5 for the parts outside the CDR3, the full variable domain is KAGVTQTPRYLIKTRGQQVTLSCSPISGHRSVSWYQQTPGQGLQFLFEYFSETQRNKGNFPGRFSGRQFSNSRSEMNVSTLELGDSALYLCASSRDYSNQPQHFGDGTRLSIL.

The sample holds many counts of this clonotype. The chain combines TRBV29-1 with TRBJ1-5; perhaps TRBD1 as D (5 bases). The V and J ends lost 0 bases and 12 bases respectively, with 6 bases between them. The CDR3 sequence is 10 residues long. Germline V lookup: CDR1 SQVTM, CDR2 ANQGSEA. CDR3 nucleotides: TGCAGCGTTGAAGAGGGGGGCCAGCATTTT. It specifies CSVEEGGQHF. Full variable domain (rest looked up from reference TRBV29-1 and TRBJ1-5): SAVISQKPSRDICQRGTSLTIQCQVDSQVTMMFWYRQQPGQSLTLIATANQGSEATYESGFVIDKFPISRPNLTFSTLTVSNMSPEDSSIYLCSVEEGGQHFGDGTRLSIL.

V gene TRBV4-1 combines with J gene TRBJ2-2; D remains ambiguous. V was shortened by 2 bases and J by 6 bases, with 7 bases between the two germline ends. CDR1 MGHRA and CDR2 YSYEKL come from the germline V gene. CDR3 size: 13 residues. Here the CDR3 DNA reads TGCGCCAGCAGCCAACGACAACCCGGGGAGCTGTTTTTT. It encodes CASSQRQPGELFF.

This clonotype appeared a single time. The CDR3 carries no conserved terminal phenylalanine or tryptophan, so it likely arises from a read error. V is TRBV18 and J is TRBJ1-1; 8 nucleotides align to TRBD1. The CDR3 runs 14 residues. The germline gives CDR1 KGHSH, CDR2 LQKENI. J lost 6 bases, V lost 3 bases, and 6 bases had no gene match. CDR3 sequence: CASSPERQGPEAFY. CDR3 DNA sequence: TGTGCCAGCTCACCGGAACGACAGGGGCCTGAAGCTTTCTAT.

As for this clonotype: A read error may explain this, as a much larger clone is one base away. The chain recombines TRBV27 with TRBJ2-5, with D possibly matching TRBD1 (5 bases). Germline V gene sequence: CDR1 MNHEY, CDR2 SMNVEV (reference sequence). There are 16 residues in the CDR3. The CDR3 bases are TGTGCCAGCAGTTACCAGGGCGGTGGACCCCAAGAGACCCAGGACTTC. Translating gives CASSYQGGGPQETQDF.

There are many counts of this clonotype. The V gene is TRBV5-1, the J gene TRBJ1-3, with D uncertain. Trimming took off 0 bases at V and 4 bases at J, with 8 bases between the two ends. This CDR3 is 14 amino acids long. Germline CDR1 SGHRS, CDR2 YFSETQ. The CDR3 loop is CASSLEGNGNTIYF. The CDR3 nucleotides read TGCGCCAGCAGCTTGGAGGGAAACGGAAACACCATATATTTT.

This clonotype was picked up many times. This CDR3 is CASTPLGTGSPQYAYEQYF. Here the CDR3 DNA reads TGTGCCAGCACCCCATTGGGGACAGGGTCTCCCCAGTACGCCTACGAGCAGTACTTC. The genes are TRBV27 and TRBJ2-7; TRBD1 aligns across 9 bases. This CDR3 spans 19 amino acids. Germline loops: CDR1 MNHEY, CDR2 SMNVEV (reference sequence). J lost 2 bases, V lost 7 bases, and 21 bases had no gene match.

This clonotype was detected ten times or more. The CDR3 bases are TGTGCCAGCAGCTTATCAACAGGGATGACTTATTATGGCTACACCTTC. It translates to CASSLSTGMTYYGYTF. The chain employs TRBV5-6 and TRBJ1-2, with D perhaps matching TRBD1 (6 bases). CDR3 size: 16 residues. Deletions cut 2 bases from V and 5 bases from J, with 19 bases between. Per the germline V gene, CDR1 is SGHDT and CDR2 is YYEEEE. The variable domain in full, completed from reference TRBV5-6 and TRBJ1-2, reads DAGVTQSPTHLIKTRGQQVTLRCSPKSGHDTVSWYQQALGQGPQFIFQYYEEEERQRGNFPDRFSGHQFPNYSSELNVNALLLGDSALYLCASSLSTGMTYYGYTFGSGTRLTVV.

There are a few counts of this clonotype. This chain joins TRBV2 and TRBJ2-1, with TRBD2 matching over 10 bases. CDR3 length: 17 residues. Germline CDR1 SNHLY, CDR2 FYNNEI. J was trimmed by 3 bases and V by 9 bases; bases with no gene match: 14. The CDR3 sequence: CASRLAGVAKDYNEQFF. In DNA, the CDR3 is TGTGCCAGTAGGCTAGCGGGGGTCGCGAAGGACTACAATGAGCAGTTCTTC.

This chain links TRBV27 with TRBJ2-7; 7 bases align to TRBD2. This CDR3 spans 15 amino acids. V was clipped by 6 bases and J by 3 bases; unmatched bases: 11. CDR1 MNHEY and CDR2 SMNVEV come from the germline V gene (reference sequence). As DNA, the CDR3 is TGTGCCAGCAGGCGAGCCGGGACTACCTTCTACGAGCAGTACTTC. Translating gives CASRRAGTTFYEQYF.

The V gene is TRBV6-2 or TRBV6-3, the J gene TRBJ2-7; 12 bases are shared with TRBD1. This CDR3 contains 16 residues. Germline CDR1 reads MNHEY; CDR2 reads SVGEGT. Trimming took 6 bases from V and 5 from J; bases not matched to a gene: 11. CDR3 DNA sequence: TGTGCCAGCAGCCAAAGCGGGACAGGGGGCAGGAACGAGCAGTACTTC. Its protein product is CASSQSGTGGRNEQYF.

This clonotype was recorded at least ten times. The chain carries TRBV6-5 and TRBJ1-2, with 7 bases fitting TRBD1. The CDR3 runs to 13 residues. V was clipped by 8 bases and J by 0 bases; unmatched bases: 3. From germline, CDR1 is MNHEY and CDR2 SVGAGI. The CDR3 spells CASGGQTNYGYTF. As DNA, the CDR3 is TGTGCCAGCGGGGGACAGACTAACTATGGCTACACCTTC.

This clonotype has just a few counts. The rearrangement uses TRBV4-1 and TRBJ2-7, with TRBD1 matching over 9 bases. The V and J ends lost 4 bases and 3 bases, in that order; junction bases with no gene match: 7. There are 15 residues in the CDR3. In germline, CDR1 is MGHRA, CDR2 YSYEKL. The CDR3 nucleotides read TGCGCCAGCAGCCCAGACGGGACAGGGTACTACGAGCAGTACTTC. Protein: CASSPDGTGYYEQYF.

Many counts were recorded for this clonotype. The chain combines TRBV19 with TRBJ2-7, with D maybe TRBD1 (5 bases). CDR3 length equals 12 residues. Trimming shortened V by 6 bases and J by 5 bases, and 11 bases separated the two germline ends. The germline gives CDR1 LNHDA, CDR2 SQIVND (reference sequence). DNA for the CDR3: TGTGCCAGTAGCTCAGGGTTGGACGAGCAGTACTTC. Translating it yields CASSSGLDEQYF.

This clonotype was seen repeatedly, ten times or more. A read error may produce the germline difference seen at one junction end. The CDR3 sequence: CASSQGLAGIKYF. The CDR3 DNA sequence: TGTGCCAGCAGCCAGGGACTAGCCGGCATTAAGTACTTC. V gene TRBV7-2 combines with J gene TRBJ2-4, with 9 bases matching TRBD2. The length of the CDR3 is 13 residues. CDR1 is SGHTA, CDR2 FQGNSA, per germline.

In its sample, this clonotype was seen many times. The chain joins TRBV28 to TRBJ2-5; the match to TRBD1 covers 9 bases. The germline V gene has CDR1 MDHEN and CDR2 SYDVKM. V shed 6 bases and J 1 base; nucleotides not matched to a gene: 3. The CDR3 spans 14 residues. DNA of the CDR3: TGTGCCAGCAGGTCGACAGGGGGCCAAGAGACCCAGTACTTC. Translation: CASRSTGGQETQYF.

This clonotype was counted ten times or more. V gene TRBV15 combines with J gene TRBJ2-7; D could derive from TRBD1 or TRBD2 (5 bases each). Germline V gives CDR1 LNHNV, CDR2 YYDKDF (reference sequence). The V end lost 1 base, the J end lost 5 bases, and 15 bases lay between the germline ends. This CDR3 has 15 residues. As DNA, the CDR3 is TGTGCCACCAGCAGAGGGGACGTTCCTCGGGACGAGCAGTACTTC. Translated, it gives CATSRGDVPRDEQYF.